Listed here is a single TCR beta chain. Its antigen remains undetermined. The record has no base qualities; no much larger clone is one base away. CDR1 and CDR2, per the germline V gene (reference sequence), are MNHEY and SMNVEV. The germline V end is reduced by 5 bases and the J end by 3 bases; junction bases left unmatched: 4. The CDR3 holds 16 amino acids from the cysteine to the phenylalanine. Here the CDR3 DNA is all that survives: 48 bases in frame from base 1. TCRbeta CDR3 regions were amplified from genomic DNA using the immunoSEQ Assay, a bias-controlled multiplex PCR. Under the source paper's analysis protocol: Within the assay, amplification of reference gene primers was used to estimate how many nucleated cells each sample contained. Sequence reads were collapsed and filtered to measure the absolute abundance of every unique TCRbeta CDR3 rearrangement. Productive Simpson clonality was computed per sample as the square root of Simpson's diversity index over productive rearrangements. Imported from immuneACCESS, the table was reduced by TCRdb to in-frame sequences with V and J called. These copies leave out some clones; in studies compared against another copy, an unresolved V gene accounts for under half, and the cause of the remainder is not known. Clone size and the V and J calls come from that table; the DNA yielded D and trimming. This sample has nearly 200,000 clones in its table, and roughly 90% of those were observed once. Of the sample, approximately 7.6% falls within the top ten clones.

The entry originates in a study of blood T cell repertoires in COVID-19 (dated by TCRdb to the early 2020s). About the investigation overall: Collaborator samples came from the United States, Italy and Spain and covered acute and convalescent phases of COVID-19. The material from the prospective study consisted of cDNA or gDNA derived from T cells, B-cell-depleted T cells, or PBMCs. Subjects who had been exposed to COVID-19, were actively infected with it, or had recovered from it provided the deeply sampled blood TCRbeta repertoires that made up the dataset. The repertoires were released in a freely available public database intended as a resource for research on the immune response to SARS-CoV-2. The samples were drawn from the first 160 participants of the ongoing ImmuneRACE study and from roughly 1,300 subjects provided by 6 global collaborators. Nearly every sample came with metadata listing a de-identified subject ID, COVID-19 status, age in years and sex. HLA class I and class II types, where available, came from metadata supplied by the sample provider rather than from assay-based typing.

The study at large found these results: The amount of clinical and demographic metadata varied by source and participant and was provided uncurated.

Participants in the prospective study were aged roughly 18 to 100 years, lived in about two dozen United States geographic areas, and enrolled through a virtual design. In the prospective study, cohorts were assigned on the basis of participant-reported clinical history obtained from a screening survey and a study questionnaire. Recovered participants in ImmuneRACE Cohort 3 were defined by two consecutive negative NP/OP PCR tests, clearance by a healthcare professional, or resolution of symptoms. In the prospective study, mobile phlebotomists collected whole blood, serum and a nasopharyngeal or oropharyngeal swab from each participant. Prospective study participants could optionally give additional blood draws and questionnaires over an approximately two-month period. Prospective study blood samples were shipped either frozen or at room temperature before DNA extraction.

Sequencing was done on a sample of PBMCs or T cells enriched from blood (not recorded which). This TCR derives from a woman aged 18-29 years who had recovered from COVID-19. Recombination connected TRBV27 to TRBJ2-1; TRBD2 fits 13 bases in the junction. The CDR3 region reads CASSQRTSGGYNEQFF. The DNA sequence is TGTGCCAGCAGTCAAAGGACTAGCGGGGGCTACAATGAGCAGTTCTTC.